This is a list of T cell receptor beta chains from one sample in a study of CD8+CD57+ T cells in acquired aplastic anemia. TCRdb reprocessed the reads via MiXCR and lists one record per CDR3 protein. Altogether about 220,000 distinct CDR3 sequences are present, 30% to 40% being singletons, with the ten largest covering 0.9% to 1.2%. The source material was sorted CD4+, CD8+, or CD8+CD57+ T cells (not recorded which) from PBMCs. These receptors were obtained from a human donor in good health, serving as a control. Both conserved end residues are part of each CDR3. The order of the fields is J gene, V gene, D gene, clone size, CDR3 DNA, CDR3 protein. A D gene is named only where the DNA matches it firmly. Clone size appears in some rows only: once, few, many, or a class for an expanded clone.

j_gene: TRBJ2-5; v_gene: TRBV25-1; d_gene: TRBD2; abundance: -; CDR3nt: TGTGCCAGCAGTGAAAAACTGACGGGAGGGCCCCAAGAGACCCAGTACTTC; CDR3aa: CASSEKLTGGPQETQYF
j_gene: TRBJ2-3; v_gene: TRBV20-1; d_gene: -; abundance: many; CDR3nt: TGCAGTGCTGGAGGAGACACAGATACGCAGTATTTT; CDR3aa: CSAGGDTDTQYF
j_gene: TRBJ2-7; v_gene: TRBV3-1; d_gene: -; abundance: many; CDR3nt: TGTGCCAGCAGCCCAGCCCAGGGGCCCTACGAGCAGTACTTC; CDR3aa: CASSPAQGPYEQYF
j_gene: TRBJ2-3; v_gene: TRBV15; d_gene: TRBD1; abundance: -; CDR3nt: TGTGCCACCAGCATAGGGGGACAGGGGGCGAGTGAAGATACGCAGTATTTT; CDR3aa: CATSIGGQGASEDTQYF
j_gene: TRBJ2-1; v_gene: TRBV29-1; d_gene: TRBD2; abundance: -; CDR3nt: TGCAGCGTTAGCGGGGACGCCTACAATGAGCAGTTCTTC; CDR3aa: CSVSGDAYNEQFF
j_gene: TRBJ1-2; v_gene: TRBV3-1; d_gene: TRBD1; abundance: few; CDR3nt: TGTGCCAGCAGCCAAGATTGGGGACAGGGGGCCGCTAACTATGGCTACACCTTC; CDR3aa: CASSQDWGQGAANYGYTF
j_gene: TRBJ1-1; v_gene: TRBV15; d_gene: -; abundance: -; CDR3nt: TGTGCCACCAGCAGTTCAAACACAGGGATCACTGAAGCTTTCTTT; CDR3aa: CATSSSNTGITEAFF
j_gene: TRBJ2-7; v_gene: TRBV12-5; d_gene: -; abundance: many; CDR3nt: TGTGCTAGTGGTTTGGGGATCCCCCACGAGCAGTACTTC; CDR3aa: CASGLGIPHEQYF
j_gene: TRBJ2-7; v_gene: TRBV12-3/TRBV12-4; d_gene: -; abundance: many; CDR3nt: TGTGCCAGCAGTTTAGGGGGTGGAGTCTACGAGCAGTACTTC; CDR3aa: CASSLGGGVYEQYF
j_gene: TRBJ2-7; v_gene: TRBV5-1; d_gene: -; abundance: many; CDR3nt: TGCGCCAGCAGCTTGGGTTCGACAGGAATCTCCTACGAGCAGTACTTC; CDR3aa: CASSLGSTGISYEQYF
j_gene: TRBJ1-2; v_gene: TRBV30; d_gene: -; abundance: many; CDR3nt: TGTGCCTGGACCGGGACGCTAAAGAGGCTTGGCTACACCTTC; CDR3aa: CAWTGTLKRLGYTF
j_gene: TRBJ2-1; v_gene: TRBV19; d_gene: -; abundance: -; CDR3nt: TGTGCCAGTACCCCGGGACTGGGCTCCTACAATGAGCAGTTCTTC; CDR3aa: CASTPGLGSYNEQFF
j_gene: TRBJ2-3; v_gene: TRBV19; d_gene: TRBD2; abundance: -; CDR3nt: TGTGCCAGTAGTATTAGGCGGGAGTCCCTTAGCACAGATACGCAGTATTTT; CDR3aa: CASSIRRESLSTDTQYF
j_gene: TRBJ1-6; v_gene: TRBV5-4; d_gene: TRBD1; abundance: -; CDR3nt: TGTGCCAGCAGCTTGGAGGGACAGGGGAATTCACCCCTCCACTTT; CDR3aa: CASSLEGQGNSPLHF
j_gene: TRBJ1-2; v_gene: TRBV7-2; d_gene: -; abundance: few; CDR3nt: TGTGCCAGCAGCTTAGTCGGGGGATTGATCTATGGCTACACCTTC; CDR3aa: CASSLVGGLIYGYTF
j_gene: TRBJ2-6; v_gene: TRBV2; d_gene: -; abundance: many; CDR3nt: TGTGCCAGCACAGCAGGGCGCCTTGGGGCCAACGTCCTGACTTTC; CDR3aa: CASTAGRLGANVLTF
j_gene: TRBJ1-2; v_gene: TRBV15; d_gene: -; abundance: once; CDR3nt: TGTGCCACCAGCAGAGTTGAGGGTTTAGTCCCGCACACCTTC; CDR3aa: CATSRVEGLVPHTF
j_gene: TRBJ1-1; v_gene: TRBV19; d_gene: -; abundance: many; CDR3nt: TGTGCCAGTAGTGGCGCGCCGAACACTGAAGCTTTCTTT; CDR3aa: CASSGAPNTEAFF
j_gene: TRBJ2-3; v_gene: TRBV6-1; d_gene: -; abundance: -; CDR3nt: TGTGCCAGCAGCTTAAACCCGGAGCCTAGCACAGATACGCAGTATTTT; CDR3aa: CASSLNPEPSTDTQYF
j_gene: TRBJ2-3; v_gene: TRBV3-1; d_gene: -; abundance: -; CDR3nt: TGTGCCAGCAGCCGGGTCATATCTAGAGCCGATACGCAGTATTTT; CDR3aa: CASSRVISRADTQYF
j_gene: TRBJ1-3; v_gene: TRBV10-3; d_gene: TRBD1; abundance: many; CDR3nt: TGTGCCACTGAACAGGGGCCTGGAAACACCATATATTTT; CDR3aa: CATEQGPGNTIYF
j_gene: TRBJ2-7; v_gene: TRBV5-1; d_gene: TRBD2; abundance: -; CDR3nt: TGCGCCAGCAGCCCCCCGGGGGGGGTGCGCGAGCAGTACTTC; CDR3aa: CASSPPGGVREQYF